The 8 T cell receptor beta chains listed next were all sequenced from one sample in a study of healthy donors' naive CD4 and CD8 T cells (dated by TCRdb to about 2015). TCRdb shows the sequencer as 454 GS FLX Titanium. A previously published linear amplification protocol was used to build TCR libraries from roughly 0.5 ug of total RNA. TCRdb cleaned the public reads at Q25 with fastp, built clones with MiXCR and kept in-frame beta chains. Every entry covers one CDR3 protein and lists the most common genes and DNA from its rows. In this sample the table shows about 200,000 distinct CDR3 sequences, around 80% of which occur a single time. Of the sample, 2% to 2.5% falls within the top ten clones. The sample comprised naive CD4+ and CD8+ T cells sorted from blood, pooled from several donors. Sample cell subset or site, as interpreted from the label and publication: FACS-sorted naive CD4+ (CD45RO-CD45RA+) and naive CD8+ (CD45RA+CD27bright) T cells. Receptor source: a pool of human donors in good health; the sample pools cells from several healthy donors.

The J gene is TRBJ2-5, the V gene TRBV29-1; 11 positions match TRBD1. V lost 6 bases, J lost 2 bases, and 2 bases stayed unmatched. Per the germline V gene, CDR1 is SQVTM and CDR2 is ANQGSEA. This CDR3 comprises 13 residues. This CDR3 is CSVGDRGQETQYF. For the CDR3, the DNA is TGCAGCGTAGGGGACAGGGGGCAAGAGACCCAGTACTTC.

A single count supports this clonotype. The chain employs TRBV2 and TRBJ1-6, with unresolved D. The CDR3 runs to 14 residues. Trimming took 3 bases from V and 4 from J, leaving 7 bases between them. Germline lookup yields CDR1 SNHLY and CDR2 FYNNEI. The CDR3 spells CASSDLSYNSPLHF. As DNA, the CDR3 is TGTGCCAGCAGTGATCTGAGTTATAATTCACCCCTCCACTTT.

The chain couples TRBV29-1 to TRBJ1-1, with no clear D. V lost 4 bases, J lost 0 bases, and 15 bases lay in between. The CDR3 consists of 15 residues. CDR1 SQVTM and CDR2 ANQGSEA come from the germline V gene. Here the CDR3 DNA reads TGCAGCGTTGTGGCCATTAATCGTATGAACACTGAAGCTTTCTTT. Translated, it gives CSVVAINRMNTEAFF.

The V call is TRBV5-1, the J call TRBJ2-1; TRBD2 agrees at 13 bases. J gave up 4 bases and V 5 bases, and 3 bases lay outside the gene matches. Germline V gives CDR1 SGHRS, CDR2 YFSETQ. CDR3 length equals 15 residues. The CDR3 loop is CASRGTSGAYNEQFF. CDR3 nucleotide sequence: TGCGCCAGCAGGGGGACTAGCGGGGCTTACAATGAGCAGTTCTTC.

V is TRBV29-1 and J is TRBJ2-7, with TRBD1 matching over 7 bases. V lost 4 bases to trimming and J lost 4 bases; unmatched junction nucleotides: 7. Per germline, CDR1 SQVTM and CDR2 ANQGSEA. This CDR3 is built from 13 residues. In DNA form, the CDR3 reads TGCAGCGTTGGCCAGGGGGAATTGTACGAGCAGTACTTC. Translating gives CSVGQGELYEQYF.

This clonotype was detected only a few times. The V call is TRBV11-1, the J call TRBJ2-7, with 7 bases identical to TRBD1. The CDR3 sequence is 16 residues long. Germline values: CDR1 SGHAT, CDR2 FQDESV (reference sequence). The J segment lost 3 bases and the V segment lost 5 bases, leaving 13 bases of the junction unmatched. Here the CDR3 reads CASSPDGTEDFYEQYF. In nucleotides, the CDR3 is TGTGCCAGCAGCCCGGACGGGACAGAGGATTTCTACGAGCAGTACTTC.

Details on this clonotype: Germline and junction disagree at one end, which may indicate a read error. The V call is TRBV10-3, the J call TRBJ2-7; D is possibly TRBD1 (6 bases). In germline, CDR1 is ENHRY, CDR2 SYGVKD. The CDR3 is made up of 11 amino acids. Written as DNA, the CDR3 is TGTGCCAGCAGTTTACAGGGTGAGCAGTACTTC. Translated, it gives CASSLQGEQYF.

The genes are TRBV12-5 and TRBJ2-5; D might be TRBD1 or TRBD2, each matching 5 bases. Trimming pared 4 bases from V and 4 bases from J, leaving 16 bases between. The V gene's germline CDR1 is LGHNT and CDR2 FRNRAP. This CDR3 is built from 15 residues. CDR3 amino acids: CASGYGTLLGETQYF. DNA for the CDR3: TGTGCTAGTGGTTATGGGACGTTGTTGGGAGAGACCCAGTACTTC. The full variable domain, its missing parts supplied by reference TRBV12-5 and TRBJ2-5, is DARVTQTPRHKVTEMGQEVTMRCQPILGHNTVFWYRQTMMQGLELLAYFRNRAPLDDSGMPKDRFSAEMPDATLATLKIQPSEPRDSAVYFCASGYGTLLGETQYFGPGTRLLVL.